This TCR beta chain was sequenced during a study of beta chain features in type 1 diabetes. Study-level findings and limits: Type 1 diabetes patients had TCRB CDR3s that were shorter (moderately but significantly so) in all four CD4+ subsets. Type 1 diabetes patients had VDJ junctions that carried fewer insertions and more deletions. Researchers reported that naive, central memory and Treg TCRB repertoires appeared more similar in patients than in healthy donors. Any PCR bias toward short templates would affect both groups alike.

V lost 0 bases and J lost 8, with 15 bases in between. The CDR3 length is 15 residues. Per the germline V gene, CDR1 is MGHRA and CDR2 is YSYEKL. The single heparinised draw taken from each donor contained roughly 110 mL of blood on average. The table lists this clone with a few counts. As yet, its antigen is unknown. Expressed TCRB transcripts got sequenced, as all isolated RNA was reverse transcribed. Here immunoSEQ multiplex PCR was the method, and the copy in TCRdb shows in-frame clones only, minus some. The sample has tens of thousands of clones, around 63% seen once. The sequence derives from a man aged 25 to 45 with type 1 diabetes. Some clones in this sample may be carry-over from other donors' samples. This chain links TRBV4-1 with TRBJ2-3; maybe TRBD2 (7 bases). Sequencing input: Tregs from blood. CDR3 amino acids: CASSQETGGQSTQYF. CDR3 nucleotides: TGCGCCAGCAGCCAAGAAACCGGGGGGCAGAGTACGCAGTATTTT.